This T cell receptor beta chain was recorded in a study of T-cell memory formation after mild COVID-19. In this sample, this clonotype turned up a few times. TCRdb reprocessed the 5' RACE reads with MiXCR, giving one entry per CDR3 protein. Of roughly 370,000 distinct CDR3 sequences listed, 16% are singletons. Germline V gene lookup returns CDR1 MNHEY and CDR2 SVGAGI. V shed 6 bases and J shed 1 base, with 9 bases lying between them. There are 13 residues in the CDR3. V usage is TRBV6-5 and J usage is TRBJ1-1; perhaps TRBD1 as D (6 bases). This clonotype was obtained from a man younger than 30 who had mild COVID-19 (a few samples of this study predate the infection). Cell type and time point are not known. The sample consisted of PBMCs or a T cell subset sorted from them (not recorded which). This CDR3 reads CASRQGQNTEAFF. CDR3 coding DNA: TGTGCCAGCAGACAGGGACAGAACACTGAAGCTTTCTTT.